This T cell receptor (beta chain) was documented in a study of blood T cell repertoires in COVID-19. The authors' processing: Cell counts per sample came from amplifying reference gene primers. The repertoire was sequenced with immunoSEQ multiplex PCR; TCRdb's copy has only in-frame clones and lacks some. V, J and clone size reflect that table, while D and trimming were determined from the DNA. The table includes roughly 260,000 clones, 86% detected once. CDR3 size: 19 residues. Germline-derived CDR1 and CDR2 are MNHEY and SMNVEV (reference sequence). About this clone itself: One end of the junction does not line up with germline, which may come from a read error.

The receptor's source is a man in his forties or fifties who had recovered from COVID-19. The chain carries TRBV27 and TRBJ2-6; 7 nucleotides match TRBD1. Sequencing input: peripheral blood. Here the CDR3 DNA reads TGTGCCAGCAGTATATCGACAGGGCGATACGGCTCTGGGGCCAACGTCCTGACTTTC. Translation gives CASSISTGRYGSGANVLTF.